This TCR beta chain stems from a study of blood T cell repertoires in COVID-19. The protocol was immunoSEQ multiplex PCR, while the TCRdb copy is restricted to in-frame clones and leaves out a portion. Here the sample spans tens of thousands of clones, approximately 90% being singletons. From germline, CDR1 is MNHNY and CDR2 SVGAGI (reference sequence). Losses at the gene ends were 6 bases for V and 2 bases for J; bases not matched to a gene: 7. The CDR3 consists of 14 residues. In this sample, this clone turned up once. This chain uses TRBV6-6 with TRBJ2-7, with TRBD1 matching over 7 bases. Sequencing input: peripheral blood. The TCR was taken from a man between 50 and 59 years old with acute or convalescent COVID-19. In DNA, the CDR3 is TGTGCCAGCAGGGCCGGACAGGAGACCTACGAGCAGTACTTC. Its translation: CASRAGQETYEQYF.